What follows are 25 T cell receptor beta chains derived from one specimen sequenced in a study of blood T cell repertoires in COVID-19. Method: immunoSEQ multiplex PCR; TCRdb's copy keeps in-frame clones and lacks some. Of 200,000 to 300,000 clones in the sample, about 89% were seen once. Specimen: peripheral blood. Source of these receptors: a woman aged 40 to 50 who had recovered from COVID-19.

The count of this clone is one. One end of the junction does not line up with germline, which may come from a read error. The chain joins TRBV4-3 to TRBJ2-3; D unclear. The CDR3 runs to 13 residues. The germline CDR1 and CDR2 sequences are LGHNA and YSLEER. For the CDR3, the DNA is TGCGCCAGCAGCCCACGGAGCACACATACGCAGTATTTT. As protein: CASSPRSTHTQYF.

The chain recombines TRBV7-9 with TRBJ2-7, with 8 bases that match TRBD2. This CDR3 is built from 17 residues. The germline CDR1 and CDR2 sequences are SEHNR and FQNEAQ (reference sequence). Trimming took 1 base from V and 1 from J; bases not matched to a gene: 9. The CDR3 sequence is CASSLGPGRGESYEQYF. The CDR3 nucleotides read TGTGCCAGCAGCTTAGGCCCCGGGAGGGGTGAGTCCTACGAGCAGTACTTC.

The gene calls are TRBV10-3 and TRBJ2-7; TRBD2 is a possible D gene (6 bases). Germline V lookup: CDR1 ENHRY, CDR2 SYGVKD. The CDR3 has 13 residues. V lost 7 bases to trimming and J lost 7 bases, with 17 bases between them. The CDR3: CAITRGTPMEQYF. CDR3 nucleotides: TGTGCCATCACACGGGGGACTCCGATGGAGCAGTACTTC.

This clone appeared once. This rearrangement joins TRBV7-2 to TRBJ2-7, with 8 bases that match TRBD1. There are 15 residues in the CDR3. J gave up 2 bases and V 3 bases, and 6 bases lay outside the gene matches. Germline values: CDR1 SGHTA, CDR2 FQGNSA. The CDR3 sequence: CASSLRDRSPYEQYF. The CDR3, as DNA: TGTGCCAGCAGCTTGCGGGACAGGAGCCCCTACGAGCAGTACTTC.

The V and J genes are TRBV7-9 and TRBJ2-5; 8 bases agree with TRBD2. Per the germline V gene, CDR1 is SEHNR and CDR2 is FQNEAQ (reference sequence). V trimming: 1 base; J trimming: 1 base; junction bases outside the gene matches: 2. The CDR3 covers 15 residues. The CDR3 DNA sequence: TGTGCCAGCAGCTTAGGTAGCGGGGTCCAAGAGACCCAGTACTTC. Translated: CASSLGSGVQETQYF.

The chain links TRBV7-9 to TRBJ1-1, with D possibly matching TRBD1 (5 bases). The V and J ends lost 1 base and 4 bases respectively, with 16 bases between them. Germline values: CDR1 SEHNR, CDR2 FQNEAQ (reference sequence). The CDR3 length is 16 residues. CDR3 DNA sequence: TGTGCCAGCAGCTTAGTAAAAGGAACAGGCCTCACTGAAGCTTTCTTT. This translates into CASSLVKGTGLTEAFF. Together with reference TRBV7-9 and TRBJ1-1, the CDR3 gives the full variable domain: DTGVSQNPRHKITKRGQNVTFRCDPISEHNRLYWYRQTLGQGPEFLTYFQNEAQLEKSRLLSDRFSAERPKGSFSTLEIQRTEQGDSAMYLCASSLVKGTGLTEAFFGQGTRLTVV.

This clone was found once. The J gene is TRBJ1-5, the V gene TRBV2, with D unresolved. The germline CDR1 and CDR2 sequences are SNHLY and FYNNEI. Trimming left V 6 bases short and J 0 bases short, with 9 bases between. The CDR3 extends over 14 amino acids. CDR3 coding DNA: TGTGCCAGCAGGAAGACTTATAGCAATCAGCCCCAGCATTTT. Encoded protein: CASRKTYSNQPQHF.

The V call is TRBV30, the J call TRBJ1-5, with 7 nucleotides matching TRBD1. V gave up 0 bases and J gave up 6 bases; unmatched junction bases: 11. The CDR3 has 16 residues. The germline CDR1 and CDR2 sequences are GTSNPN and SVGIG (reference sequence). The CDR3 loop reads CAWSVPRGKSSQPQHF. The CDR3 bases are TGTGCCTGGAGTGTACCCAGGGGGAAATCAAGTCAGCCCCAGCATTTT.

The chain employs TRBV4-2 and TRBJ2-7; 11 bases agree with TRBD2. This CDR3 has 16 amino acids. V gave up 4 bases and J gave up 0 bases; unmatched junction bases: 5. The germline gives CDR1 LGHNA, CDR2 YNFKEQ. The CDR3 region has the DNA TGTGCCAGCAGCCCAGAGACTAGCGGGGTCTCCTACGAGCAGTACTTC. Its translation: CASSPETSGVSYEQYF.

V and J are TRBV3-1 (or the pseudogene TRBV3-2) and TRBJ1-2, with D maybe TRBD1 (5 bases). CDR3 size: 15 residues. Looked up from germline, CDR1 is LGHDT and CDR2 is YNNKEL (reference sequence). Trimming pared 4 bases from V and 6 bases from J, leaving 18 bases between. This chain's CDR3 is CASSLGTPEVDGYTF. For the CDR3, the DNA is TGTGCCAGCAGCCTCGGGACTCCGGAGGTGGATGGCTACACCTTC.

This clone appeared a single time. The V call is TRBV7-6, the J call TRBJ2-3; possible D gene TRBD2, 6 bases. The CDR3 has 17 amino acids. V was pared by 5 bases and J by 6 bases, with 24 bases between. The germline gives CDR1 SGHVS, CDR2 FNYEAQ. The DNA for the CDR3 is TGTGCCAGCAGCCCTCTAGGCTGGGGAGGCGGTGGGGATACGCAGTATTTT. Its protein product is CASSPLGWGGGGDTQYF.

In this sample, this clone turned up once. V usage is TRBV12-3 or TRBV12-4 and J usage is TRBJ1-1; D ambiguous. This CDR3 has 13 residues. V lost 5 bases and J lost 4, with 11 bases in between. The CDR3 nucleotides read TGTGCCAGCAGTACCTACGGAGCCACTGAAGCTTTCTTT. Translated: CASSTYGATEAFF.

This clone appeared once. This chain joins TRBV5-6 and TRBJ1-1; unclear D gene. V gave up 0 bases and J gave up 7 bases, with 7 bases separating them. The CDR3 has 12 residues. Germline assignment: CDR1 SGHDT and CDR2 YYEEEE. As DNA, the CDR3 is TGTGCCAGCAGCTTGGCGCAGAATGAAGCTTTCTTT. As protein: CASSLAQNEAFF.

V and J are TRBV4-1 and TRBJ1-1; D uncertain. The V gene lost 0 bases and the J gene lost 1 base, with 9 bases spanning the gap. The length of the CDR3 is 15 residues. Germline CDR1 MGHRA, CDR2 YSYEKL. This CDR3 is CASSQEIRGNTEAFF. In DNA, the CDR3 is TGCGCCAGCAGCCAAGAAATCCGGGGGAACACTGAAGCTTTCTTT.

V and J are TRBV25-1 and TRBJ2-6; D not certain. The CDR3 is 14 amino acids. The germline gives CDR1 MGHDK, CDR2 SYGVNS. Trimming left V 2 bases short and J 0 bases short, with 2 bases between. The CDR3: CASSERSGANVLTF. The CDR3 DNA follows: TGTGCCAGCAGTGAACGCTCTGGGGCCAACGTCCTGACTTTC. Full variable domain (remainder filled in from reference TRBV25-1 and TRBJ2-6): EADIYQTPRYLVIGTGKKITLECSQTMGHDKMYWYQQDPGMELHLIHYSYGVNSTEKGDLSSESTVSRIRTEHFPLTLESARPSHTSQYLCASSERSGANVLTFGAGSRLTVL.

J is TRBJ1-2 and V is TRBV13, with D unresolved. Germline-derived CDR1 and CDR2 are PRHDT and FYEKMQ (reference sequence). The CDR3 length is 12 residues. Trimming pared 4 bases from V and 10 bases from J, leaving 13 bases between. CDR3 in amino acids: CASSSNGRDYTF. CDR3 DNA sequence: TGTGCCAGCAGCTCCAATGGGCGGGACTACACCTTC.

The sample holds one count of this clone. The chain employs TRBV20-1 and TRBJ2-7; D might be TRBD2 (5 bases). V lost 3 bases, J lost 5 bases, and 14 bases lay in between. This CDR3 is built from 13 residues. Germline assignment: CDR1 DFQATT and CDR2 SNEGSKA (reference sequence). The CDR3 here is CSASVRRVNEQYF. CDR3 DNA sequence: TGCAGTGCTAGTGTCAGGCGGGTAAACGAGCAGTACTTC.

The sample holds one count of this clone. This chain joins TRBV5-4 and TRBJ1-2; D may be TRBD1 (6 bases). The V and J ends lost 2 bases and 4 bases respectively, with 15 bases between them. Germline CDR1 is SGHNT and CDR2 is YYREEE (reference sequence). This CDR3 has 15 residues. The CDR3 protein is CASSFPTGGSYGYTF. CDR3 nucleotide sequence: TGTGCCAGCAGCTTTCCGACGGGGGGCAGCTATGGCTACACCTTC.

The V and J genes are TRBV19 and TRBJ2-7; 7 bases are shared with TRBD2. V shed 6 bases and J 1 base; nucleotides not matched to a gene: 9. Per germline, CDR1 LNHDA and CDR2 SQIVND (reference sequence). The CDR3 has 15 residues. Here the CDR3 DNA reads TGTGCCAGTAGCGCCGGACGGACTAGTTCCTACGAGCAGTACTTC. Its translation is CASSAGRTSSYEQYF.

The DNA for the CDR3 is TGTGCCAGCTCACCACCGGACAGGGCCAGCCAGCCCCAGCATTTT. Encoded protein: CASSPPDRASQPQHF. J is TRBJ1-5 and V is TRBV18; TRBD1 matches 8 bases. This CDR3 is built from 15 residues. The germline V gene has CDR1 KGHSH and CDR2 LQKENI. V lost 0 bases, J lost 7 bases, and 5 bases stayed unmatched.

The CDR3 spells CASSFPTDTPSYEQYF. The CDR3 bases are TGTGCCAGCAGCTTCCCGACAGACACTCCCTCCTACGAGCAGTACTTC. The genes are TRBV7-9 and TRBJ2-7, with D possibly matching TRBD1 (5 bases). The CDR3 sequence is 16 residues long. Germline lookup yields CDR1 SEHNR and CDR2 FQNEAQ (reference sequence). V was trimmed by 3 bases and J by 0 bases, leaving 15 bases between them. The full variable domain, with the rest looked up from reference TRBV7-9 and TRBJ2-7, is DTGVSQNPRHKITKRGQNVTFRCDPISEHNRLYWYRQTLGQGPEFLTYFQNEAQLEKSRLLSDRFSAERPKGSFSTLEIQRTEQGDSAMYLCASSFPTDTPSYEQYFGPGTRLTVT.

The chain recombines TRBV3-1 (or the pseudogene TRBV3-2) with TRBJ1-1; 7 bases align to TRBD1. The CDR3 sequence is 13 residues long. Germline loops: CDR1 LGHDT, CDR2 YNNKEL (reference sequence). V shed 3 bases, J shed 6 bases, and the junction held 4 bases outside the gene matches. CDR3 nucleotides: TGTGCCAGCAGCCATCTAGGGGGCCCTGAAGCTTTCTTT. Encoded protein: CASSHLGGPEAFF.

V is TRBV10-3 and J is TRBJ2-1, with TRBD2 matching 9 bases. Germline CDR1 and CDR2: ENHRY and SYGVKD. The length of the CDR3 is 13 residues. Losses at the gene ends were 4 bases for V and 6 bases for J; bases not matched to a gene: 1. The CDR3: CAISGTSVNEQFF. The CDR3 nucleotides are TGTGCCATCAGTGGGACTAGCGTCAATGAGCAGTTCTTC.

The genes are TRBV9 and TRBJ2-3; TRBD1 matches 10 bases. The J segment lost 7 bases and the V segment lost 0 bases, leaving 8 bases of the junction unmatched. Per germline, CDR1 SGDLS and CDR2 YYNGEE. The CDR3 loop spans 16 amino acids. The CDR3 region is CASSVVATGGRNTQYF. CDR3 nucleotides: TGTGCCAGCAGCGTAGTGGCGACAGGGGGCAGGAATACGCAGTATTTT.

This clone was recorded a few times. The identical CDR3 is also encoded by other nucleotide sequences in the sample. The chain joins TRBV5-1 to TRBJ1-2, with D possibly being TRBD1 (5 bases). The CDR3 spans 14 residues. The V gene's germline CDR1 is SGHRS and CDR2 YFSETQ. V was cut by 0 bases and J by 4 bases, with 10 bases left in between. Here the CDR3 DNA reads TGCGCCAGCAGCTTGGCCCAGGGCGGCTATGGCTACACCTTC. This translates into CASSLAQGGYGYTF.